The clone carrying this T cell receptor beta chain was counted a single time. Its antigen is undetermined. The Oncomine TCR Beta short-read assay was what sequenced the DNA obtained from cultured CD4+ T cells. TCRdb independently ran MiXCR on the PCR reads; one entry per CDR3 protein. The top ten clones hold about 20% of a sample with approximately 14,000 distinct CDR3 sequences, 65% to 80% of them seen once. Treatment denoted: approximately 9-day PBMC culture with coronavirus spike peptide pools or control peptides (ViraFEST assay). Peptide pools at roughly 11 ug/ml, together with roughly 10 IU/ml IL-2, were added to cultures of around 2.2 million PBMCs per well. This record comes from a study of vaccination and CD4 T cells after COVID-19. Study in general: The convalescent group had six males, four females, seven Caucasians, two Asians, one multiracial.

Study observations and caveats: A median of 86.3% of reactive clones, in convalescent patients, became evident only post-vaccination. Convalescent patients' vaccine-specific clones were spike mono-reactive in 304 of 307 cases.

CDR3 length equals 18 residues. The germline V gene has CDR1 KGHDR and CDR2 SFDVKD. V lost 4 bases and J 3 bases, leaving 22 bases between the germline ends. The receptor was derived from a human donor who had recovered from COVID-19. The chain is built from TRBV24-1 and TRBJ2-3; no clear D gene. Specimen: CD4+ T cells from blood, cultured in vitro. The CDR3 loop is CATSDPFVESPRTDTQYF. CDR3 DNA: TGTGCCACCAGTGACCCTTTCGTCGAGTCCCCGAGGACAGATACGCAGTATTTT.